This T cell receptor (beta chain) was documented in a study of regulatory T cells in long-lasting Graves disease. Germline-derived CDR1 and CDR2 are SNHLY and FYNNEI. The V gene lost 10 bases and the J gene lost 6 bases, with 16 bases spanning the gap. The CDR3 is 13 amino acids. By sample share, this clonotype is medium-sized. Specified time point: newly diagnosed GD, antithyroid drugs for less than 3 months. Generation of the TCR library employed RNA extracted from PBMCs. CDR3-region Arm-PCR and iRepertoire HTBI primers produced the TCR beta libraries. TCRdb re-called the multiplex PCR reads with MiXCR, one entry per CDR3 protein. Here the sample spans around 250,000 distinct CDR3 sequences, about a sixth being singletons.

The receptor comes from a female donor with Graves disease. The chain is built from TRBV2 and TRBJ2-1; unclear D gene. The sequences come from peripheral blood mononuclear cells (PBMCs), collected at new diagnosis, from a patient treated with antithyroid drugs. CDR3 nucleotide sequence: TGTGCCACAGCCAGGCCCTTCATCAATGAGCAGTTCTTC. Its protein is CATARPFINEQFF.